What follows are 7 T cell receptor beta chains derived from one specimen sequenced in a study of T cells in Graves' hyperthyroidism and ophthalmopathy. From RNA transcripts, TCR beta CDR3 regions were amplified. Carried out on the TCR CDR3, a first-round RT-PCR used the HTBI primer set. From the multiplex PCR reads, TCRdb called clonotypes with MiXCR, one entry per CDR3 protein. This sample carries more than 500,000 distinct CDR3 sequences, 40% to 55% of them seen once, and the ten largest clones take roughly 20%. Material: peripheral blood or thyroid tissue (not recorded which). The receptors originated from an adult woman with Graves' disease, either hyperthyroidism or ophthalmopathy (not recorded which).

This clonotype was detected ten times or more. The rearrangement links TRBV5-1 to TRBJ2-7; D gene ambiguous. This CDR3 spans 14 amino acids. Germline loops: CDR1 SGHRS, CDR2 YFSETQ. V was clipped by 5 bases and J by 4 bases, with 16 bases between them. The CDR3 region has the DNA TGCGCCAGCAGTGCAGGCCGGCTTAGGTACGAGCAGTACTTC. Amino acid sequence: CASSAGRLRYEQYF.

This rearrangement joins TRBV29-1 to TRBJ2-7; D might be TRBD1 or TRBD2, each matching 5 bases. This CDR3 has 14 residues. The ends were cut back, 7 bases at V and 7 bases at J, with 23 bases in the middle. From germline, CDR1 is SQVTM and CDR2 ANQGSEA. The CDR3 spells CSASSLGLAEEQYF. As DNA, the CDR3 is TGCAGCGCCAGCAGCTTGGGGCTAGCAGAAGAGCAGTACTTC.

The rearrangement joins TRBV24-1 to TRBJ2-5; either TRBD1 or TRBD2 may supply D (5 bases each). Per the germline V gene, CDR1 is KGHDR and CDR2 is SFDVKD. CDR3 length: 14 amino acids. V lost 5 bases and J lost 0, with 9 bases in between. The CDR3 reads CATSARGHQETQYF. The CDR3 nucleotides are TGTGCCACCAGTGCCCGGGGCCACCAAGAGACCCAGTACTTC.

At least ten counts were recorded for this clonotype. The V and J genes are TRBV4-2 and TRBJ1-1; D gene unclear. The CDR3 is 15 residues long. The ends were cut back, 3 bases at V and 1 base at J, with 12 bases in the middle. Germline assignment: CDR1 LGHNA and CDR2 YNFKEQ. CDR3 in DNA: TGTGCCAGCAGCCAGGAGGAGGGCACGAACACTGAAGCTTTCTTT. Translation gives CASSQEEGTNTEAFF.

V is TRBV7-2 and J is TRBJ1-2; no definite D call. V was cut by 3 bases and J by 6 bases, with 11 bases left in between. CDR1 and CDR2 (germline): SGHTA, FQGNSA. This CDR3 spans 13 amino acids. The CDR3 reads CASSLNVGDGYTF. For the CDR3, the DNA is TGTGCCAGCAGCTTGAACGTGGGTGATGGCTACACCTTC.

This clonotype was recorded at least ten times. The rearrangement uses TRBV12-3 or TRBV12-4 and TRBJ2-2; 7 bases agree with TRBD1. This CDR3 region has 15 residues. The junction had 6 bases not matched to a gene; V was cut back by 8 bases and J by 0 bases. DNA for the CDR3: TGTGCCAGCCCTACGGGGACAGCGAACACCGGGGAGCTGTTTTTT. Its translation is CASPTGTANTGELFF.

Regarding this clonotype: Given a much more abundant clone one base away, this may be a read error. The chain uses TRBV10-3 and TRBJ2-3; D could derive from TRBD1 or TRBD2 (5 bases each). Germline lookup yields CDR1 ENHRY and CDR2 SYGVKD. Trimming stripped 3 bases from V and 8 bases from J, with 15 bases between. There are 14 residues in the CDR3. The CDR3 loop reads CAISDAGTVSTQYF. CDR3 sequence (DNA): TGTGCCATCAGTGATGCCGGGACCGTTAGTACGCAGTATTTT.